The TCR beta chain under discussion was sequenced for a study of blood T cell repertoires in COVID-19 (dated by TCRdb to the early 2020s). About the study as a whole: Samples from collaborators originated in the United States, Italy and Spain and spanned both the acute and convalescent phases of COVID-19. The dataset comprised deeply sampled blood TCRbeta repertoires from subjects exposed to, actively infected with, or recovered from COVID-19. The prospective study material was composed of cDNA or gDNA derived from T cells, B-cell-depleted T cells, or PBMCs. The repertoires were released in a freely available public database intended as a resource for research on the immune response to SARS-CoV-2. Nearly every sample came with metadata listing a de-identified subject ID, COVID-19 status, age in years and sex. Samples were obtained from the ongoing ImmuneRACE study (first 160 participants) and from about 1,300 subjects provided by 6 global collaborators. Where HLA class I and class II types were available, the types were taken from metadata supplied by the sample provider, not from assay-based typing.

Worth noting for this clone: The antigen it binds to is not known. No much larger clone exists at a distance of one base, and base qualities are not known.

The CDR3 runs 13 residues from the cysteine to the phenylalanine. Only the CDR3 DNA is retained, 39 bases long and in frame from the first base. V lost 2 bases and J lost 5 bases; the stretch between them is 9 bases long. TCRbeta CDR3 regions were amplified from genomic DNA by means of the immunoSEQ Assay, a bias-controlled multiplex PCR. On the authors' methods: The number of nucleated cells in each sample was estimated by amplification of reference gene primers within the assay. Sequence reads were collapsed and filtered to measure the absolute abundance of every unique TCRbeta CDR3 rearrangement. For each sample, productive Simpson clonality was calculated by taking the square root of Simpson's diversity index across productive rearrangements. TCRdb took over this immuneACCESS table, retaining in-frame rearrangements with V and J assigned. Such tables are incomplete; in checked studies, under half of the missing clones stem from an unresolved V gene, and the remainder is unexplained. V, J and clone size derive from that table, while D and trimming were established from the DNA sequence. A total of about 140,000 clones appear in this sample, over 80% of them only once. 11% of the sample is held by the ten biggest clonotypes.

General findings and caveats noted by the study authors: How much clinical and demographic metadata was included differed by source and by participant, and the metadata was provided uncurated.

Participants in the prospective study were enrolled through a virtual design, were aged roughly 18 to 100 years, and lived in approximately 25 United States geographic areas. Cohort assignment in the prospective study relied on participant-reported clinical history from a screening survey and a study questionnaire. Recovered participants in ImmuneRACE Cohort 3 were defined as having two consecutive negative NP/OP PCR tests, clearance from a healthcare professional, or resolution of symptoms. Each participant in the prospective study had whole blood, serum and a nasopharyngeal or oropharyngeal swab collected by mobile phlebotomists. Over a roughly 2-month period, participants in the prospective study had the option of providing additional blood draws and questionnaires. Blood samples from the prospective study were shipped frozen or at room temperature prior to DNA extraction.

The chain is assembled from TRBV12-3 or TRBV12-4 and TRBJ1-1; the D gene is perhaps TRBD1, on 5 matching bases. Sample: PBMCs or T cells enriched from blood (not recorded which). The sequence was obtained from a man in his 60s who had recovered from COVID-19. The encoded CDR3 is CASSLKGNTEAFF. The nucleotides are TGTGCCAGCAGTTTAAAGGGGAATACTGAAGCTTTCTTT.